Given below is one T cell receptor (beta chain) in context. It has no known antigen specificity. Base quality data are lacking; no much larger clone is found one base away. The sample comes from a study of blood T cell repertoires in COVID-19 (dated by TCRdb to the early 2020s). At the level of the whole study: Samples from collaborators originated in the United States, Italy and Spain and spanned both the acute and convalescent phases of COVID-19. The material from the prospective study consisted of cDNA or gDNA derived from T cells, B-cell-depleted T cells, or PBMCs. The sample metadata nearly always contained a de-identified subject ID, COVID-19 status, age in years and sex. Where available, HLA class I and class II types were taken from metadata supplied by the sample provider and were not determined by assay-based typing. The repertoires were released in a freely available public database intended as a resource for research on the immune response to SARS-CoV-2. The samples were drawn from two sources: the first 160 participants of the ongoing ImmuneRACE study, and some 1,300 subjects contributed by 6 global collaborators. The dataset comprised deeply sampled blood TCRbeta repertoires from subjects exposed to, actively infected with, or recovered from COVID-19.

TCRbeta CDR3 regions were amplified from genomic DNA by means of the immunoSEQ Assay, a bias-controlled multiplex PCR. The study's own analysis went as follows. The number of nucleated cells in each sample was estimated by amplification of reference gene primers within the assay. To quantify the absolute abundance of each unique TCRbeta CDR3 rearrangement, sequence reads were collapsed and filtered. For each sample, productive Simpson clonality was calculated as the square root of Simpson's diversity index over productive rearrangements. Not all clones reach the TCRdb copy of this immuneACCESS table, which keeps in-frame sequences only. Checked studies attribute under half of the gap to unresolved V genes and leave the rest unexplained. The V and J calls and clone size were taken over from that table, and D and trimming were inferred from the DNA. The sample table records about 96,000 clones; around 85% of these occur just once. Of the sample, around 16% falls within the top ten clones.

From a lookup of the germline V gene, CDR1 and CDR2 are SGHDT and YYEEEE. V and J are trimmed by 5 bases and 10 bases, and the gene matches miss 6 bases of the junction. Spanning cysteine to phenylalanine, the CDR3 consists of 14 amino acids. The read is trimmed to its CDR3 DNA, 42 bases read in frame from base 1. Whole blood was collected in K2EDTA tubes by collaborating institutions according to the institutions' own protocols. For TCRbeta analysis, collaborators shipped samples in one of three forms: frozen whole blood, isolated PBMCs, or DNA extracted from either of those sample types. General conclusions and limits of the study: The amount of clinical and demographic metadata varied by source and participant and was provided uncurated.

The TCR was taken from a woman aged 60-70 years with acute or convalescent COVID-19. The V gene is TRBV5-6 and the J gene is TRBJ1-6, with 10 bases in between that match TRBD1. The sequencing sample was made of peripheral blood. The DNA sequence is given as TGTGCCAGCAGTCGCGGGACAGGGGACTCACCCCTCCACTTT. It encodes CASSRGTGDSPLHF.